These 29 T cell receptor beta chains were all obtained from the same sample, sequenced in a study of shared clonotypes between healthy human individuals. Repertoires were generated with immunoSEQ multiplex PCR, while TCRdb's copy carries only in-frame clones and drops some. The sample gives over 700,000 clones, 72% of which show up once; about 1.7% is in the top ten. The sequencing sample was made of memory CD4+ T cells sorted from blood. The sample's subset: CD45RA-negative fraction. Source of these receptors: a woman in her 30s in good health.

This clone was seen more than once but under ten times. V usage is TRBV18 and J usage is TRBJ1-2; a weak D match, TRBD1 (5 bases). Trimming left V 3 bases short and J 4 bases short, with 9 bases between. The CDR3 extends over 13 amino acids. Germline V lookup: CDR1 KGHSH, CDR2 LQKENI. CDR3 DNA: TGTGCCAGCTCACCGGGCAGGGTCTATGGCTACACCTTC. Its translation is CASSPGRVYGYTF. Full variable domain (missing parts from reference TRBV18 and TRBJ1-2): NAGVMQNPRHLVRRRGQEARLRCSPMKGHSHVYWYRQLPEEGLKFMVYLQKENIIDESGMPKERFSAEFPKEGPSILRIQQVVRGDSAAYFCASSPGRVYGYTFGSGTRLTVV.

The chain employs TRBV6-4 and TRBJ1-2; D call uncertain. The CDR3 length is 14 residues. Germline V CDR1 and CDR2: MRHNA, SNTAGT. The V gene lost 3 bases and the J gene lost 4 bases, with 12 bases spanning the gap. CDR3 nucleotides: TGTGCCAGCAGTGAGACGTGGGGTAGCTATGGCTACACCTTC. It is translated as CASSETWGSYGYTF.

The V call is TRBV5-1, the J call TRBJ1-4; perhaps TRBD1 as D (5 bases). V was trimmed by 2 bases and J by 6 bases, leaving 11 bases between them. Looked up from germline, CDR1 is SGHRS and CDR2 is YFSETQ. The CDR3 spans 14 residues. CDR3 nucleotides: TGCGCCAGCAGCTTCAGGGACGGAGATGAAAAACTGTTTTTT. It is translated as CASSFRDGDEKLFF.

The chain uses TRBV18 and TRBJ1-4, with D possibly TRBD1 on 5 matching bases. The germline V gene encodes CDR1 KGHSH and CDR2 LQKENI. The CDR3 has 16 residues. Trimming stripped 3 bases from V and 5 bases from J, with 16 bases between. DNA of the CDR3: TGTGCCAGCTCACCGGGAAGGTGGGACGGAAATGAAAAACTGTTTTTT. It translates to CASSPGRWDGNEKLFF.

The V gene is TRBV28, the J gene TRBJ2-3; 13 nucleotides match TRBD2. Germline lookup yields CDR1 MDHEN and CDR2 SYDVKM. The CDR3 is made up of 14 amino acids. The J segment lost 4 bases and the V segment lost 8 bases, leaving 3 bases of the junction unmatched. The CDR3 sequence is CASGLAGASDTQYF. CDR3 sequence (DNA): TGTGCCAGCGGACTAGCGGGAGCGTCAGATACGCAGTATTTT.

The sample holds a few counts of this clone. This rearrangement joins TRBV7-8 to TRBJ2-3; 10 nucleotides agree with TRBD1. Per germline, CDR1 SGHVS and CDR2 FQNEAQ. V trimming: 2 bases; J trimming: 0 bases; junction bases outside the gene matches: 5. This CDR3 is built from 17 residues. The CDR3 here is CASSLRDRGWSTDTQYF. In DNA form, the CDR3 reads TGTGCCAGCAGCTTAAGGGACAGGGGATGGAGCACAGATACGCAGTATTTT.

The chain links TRBV6-6 to TRBJ2-5, with 7 positions matching TRBD1. The J call may not be correct, given that the DNA end is closer to TRBJ2-7. The CDR3 is made up of 14 amino acids. From germline, CDR1 is MNHNY and CDR2 SVGAGI (reference sequence). CDR3 sequence: CASSSDRTGYEQYF. In DNA form, the CDR3 reads TGTGCCAGCAGTTCCGACCGGACAGGATACGAGCAGTACTTC.

The V and J genes are TRBV2 and TRBJ2-5; D is perhaps TRBD1 or TRBD2 (6 bases each). V was trimmed by 7 bases and J by 5 bases, leaving 11 bases between them. CDR1 and CDR2 (germline): SNHLY, FYNNEI. This CDR3 comprises 12 residues. The CDR3 here is CASTGAGETQYF. DNA for the CDR3: TGTGCCAGCACAGGGGCGGGGGAGACCCAGTACTTC. The full variable domain, rest sourced from reference TRBV2 and TRBJ2-5, is EPEVTQTPSHQVTQMGQEVILRCVPISNHLYFYWYRQILGQKVEFLVSFYNNEISEKSEIFDDQFSVERPDGSNFTLKIRSTKLEDSAMYFCASTGAGETQYFGPGTRLLVL.

The gene calls are TRBV7-9 and TRBJ1-1; D not resolved. V shed 4 bases and J shed 2 bases, with 8 bases lying between them. CDR1 is SEHNR and CDR2 is FQNEAQ in the germline V gene (reference sequence). CDR3 length: 13 residues. Written as DNA, the CDR3 is TGTGCCAGCAGCTCCCAACCTAACACTGAAGCTTTCTTT. It translates to CASSSQPNTEAFF. The entire variable domain, with the rest obtained from reference TRBV7-9 and TRBJ1-1, is as follows: DTGVSQNPRHKITKRGQNVTFRCDPISEHNRLYWYRQTLGQGPEFLTYFQNEAQLEKSRLLSDRFSAERPKGSFSTLEIQRTEQGDSAMYLCASSSQPNTEAFFGQGTRLTVV.

The rearrangement links TRBV28 to TRBJ1-4; 12 bases agree with TRBD1. V shed 5 bases, J shed 13 bases, and the junction held 8 bases outside the gene matches. CDR3 size: 14 residues. Germline CDR1 and CDR2: MDHEN and SYDVKM. The CDR3 nucleotides are TGTGCCAGCAGTAGGGACAGGGGGCGATTCGGACTGTTTTTT. Translation: CASSRDRGRFGLFF. Using reference TRBV28 and TRBJ1-4 for the parts outside the CDR3, the full variable domain is DVKVTQSSRYLVKRTGEKVFLECVQDMDHENMFWYRQDPGLGLRLIYFSYDVKMKEKGDIPEGYSVSREKKERFSLILESASTNQTSMYLCASSRDRGRFGLFFGSGTQLSVL.

The chain combines TRBV27 with TRBJ2-6; D is unresolved. This CDR3 contains 14 residues. V was trimmed by 5 bases and J by 5 bases, leaving 10 bases between them. In germline, CDR1 is MNHEY, CDR2 SMNVEV (reference sequence). CDR3 residues: CASSPAGWANVLTF. The CDR3, as DNA: TGTGCCAGCAGTCCCGCCGGTTGGGCCAACGTCCTGACTTTC.

The chain has TRBV11-3 and TRBJ1-5; D possibly corresponds to TRBD1 (6 bases). V was cut by 0 bases and J by 7 bases, with 7 bases left in between. Germline lookup yields CDR1 SGHNT and CDR2 YENEEA. This CDR3 has 13 amino acids. The CDR3 reads CASSLDTGQPQHF. CDR3 DNA sequence: TGTGCCAGCAGCTTAGATACAGGGCAGCCCCAGCATTTT.

The chain is built from TRBV6-1 and TRBJ2-1; weak D call: TRBD1 (5 bases). The CDR3 runs to 14 residues. The germline V gene has CDR1 MNHNS and CDR2 SASEGT. V was clipped by 6 bases and J by 7 bases, with 16 bases between them. In DNA form, the CDR3 reads TGTGCCAGCAGAAATGTTCTGGGGCGTAATGAGCAGTTCTTC. It is translated as CASRNVLGRNEQFF.

V usage is TRBV5-1 and J usage is TRBJ2-1; D is undetermined. Per germline, CDR1 SGHRS and CDR2 YFSETQ. There are 12 residues in the CDR3. Trimming cost V 3 bases and J 5 bases, with 6 bases left between them. CDR3 sequence: CASSSQNNEQFF. CDR3 nucleotide sequence: TGCGCCAGCAGCTCGCAAAACAATGAGCAGTTCTTC.

The V and J genes are TRBV30 and TRBJ2-7; D may be TRBD1 (6 bases). This CDR3 contains 14 residues. Per germline, CDR1 GTSNPN and CDR2 SVGIG (reference sequence). Trimming took 4 bases from V and 2 from J, leaving 15 bases between them. This CDR3 is CAWNHPGQTYEQYF. The CDR3 region has the DNA TGTGCCTGGAATCATCCGGGACAAACCTACGAGCAGTACTTC. The variable domain in full, with the rest retrieved from reference TRBV30 and TRBJ2-7, is SQTIHQWPATLVQPVGSPLSLECTVEGTSNPNLYWYRQAAGRGLQLLFYSVGIGQISSEVPQNLSASRPQDRQFILSSKKLLLSDSGFYLCAWNHPGQTYEQYFGPGTRLTVT.

In its sample, this clone was seen a few times. J is TRBJ2-5 and V is TRBV15; D call uncertain. Germline CDR1 LNHNV, CDR2 YYDKDF (reference sequence). The CDR3 extends over 15 amino acids. V lost 1 base and J 0 bases, leaving 9 bases between the germline ends. The CDR3 DNA follows: TGTGCCACCAGCAGAGTAACGGGCTACCAAGAGACCCAGTACTTC. Translating gives CATSRVTGYQETQYF.

This clone was seen once. The chain couples TRBV27 to TRBJ2-7; D perhaps matches TRBD1 (5 bases). V was trimmed by 4 bases and J by 2 bases, leaving 15 bases between them. The germline CDR1 and CDR2 sequences are MNHEY and SMNVEV (reference sequence). CDR3 length: 15 amino acids. The CDR3, as DNA: TGTGCCAGCAGTTCCGCAGGGTCCCCTACCTACGAGCAGTACTTC. Translating it yields CASSSAGSPTYEQYF.

The V gene is TRBV14, the J gene TRBJ2-3, with TRBD2 matching over 12 bases. Germline-derived CDR1 and CDR2 are SGHDN and FVKESK. The V and J ends lost 0 bases and 8 bases, in that order; junction bases with no gene match: 9. The CDR3 runs to 17 residues. The CDR3 DNA follows: TGTGCCAGCAGCCAAGATTGGGCGACTAGCGGGAGTGGTACGCAGTATTTT. Its protein product is CASSQDWATSGSGTQYF.

The V and J genes are TRBV4-1 and TRBJ2-1, with D perhaps TRBD1 (6 bases). V lost 6 bases and J lost 3, with 15 bases in between. CDR1 and CDR2 (germline): MGHRA, YSYEKL. This CDR3 is 15 amino acids long. As DNA, the CDR3 is TGCGCCAGCAGGGCTCCGGGACACAACTACAATGAGCAGTTCTTC. Protein product: CASRAPGHNYNEQFF.

This clone was counted only a few times. The chain links TRBV5-1 to TRBJ1-1; maybe TRBD1 (6 bases). The ends were cut back, 1 base at V and 2 bases at J, with 9 bases in the middle. Germline assignment: CDR1 SGHRS and CDR2 YFSETQ. This CDR3 is built from 14 residues. CDR3 protein: CASSLLQGNTEAFF. CDR3 bases: TGCGCCAGCAGCTTGTTACAGGGAAACACTGAAGCTTTCTTT.

This clone was found a few times. The J gene is TRBJ2-7, the V gene TRBV6-1, with D perhaps given as TRBD1 or TRBD2 (6 bases each). The CDR3 sequence is 16 residues long. Trimming took 3 bases from V and 5 from J, leaving 20 bases between them. Germline values: CDR1 MNHNS, CDR2 SASEGT. CDR3 bases: TGTGCCAGCAGTGATTTTTTCCTCGGGGGCCGGGACGAGCAGTACTTC. Encoded protein: CASSDFFLGGRDEQYF.

This clone has a single count. This sequence joins TRBV15 and TRBJ2-7; D perhaps matches TRBD2 (6 bases). Looked up from germline, CDR1 is LNHNV and CDR2 is YYDKDF (reference sequence). The ends were cut back, 0 bases at V and 7 bases at J, with 16 bases in the middle. The CDR3 has 15 residues. The DNA for the CDR3 is TGTGCCACCAGCAGAGATCGAGGGCCTGGGAGGGAGCAGTACTTC. This encodes CATSRDRGPGREQYF.

This clone was seen a single time. The chain links TRBV6-1 to TRBJ1-1, with D perhaps matching TRBD1 (5 bases). V gave up 5 bases and J gave up 4 bases, with 14 bases separating them. CDR1 is MNHNS and CDR2 is SASEGT in the germline V gene. The CDR3 is 14 residues long. CDR3 region: CASSFKGILTEAFF. For the CDR3, the DNA is TGTGCCAGCAGTTTTAAGGGGATACTCACTGAAGCTTTCTTT.

The chain links TRBV7-9 to TRBJ1-1; 8 positions agree with TRBD1. The V and J ends lost 2 bases and 5 bases, in that order; junction bases with no gene match: 4. The CDR3 runs 14 residues. Germline V CDR1 and CDR2: SEHNR, FQNEAQ (reference sequence). The CDR3 nucleotides are TGTGCCAGCAGCTTAAGTCAGGGGGCGACTGAAGCTTTCTTT. Its translation is CASSLSQGATEAFF.

The chain joins TRBV18 to TRBJ1-1; D gene ambiguous. The CDR3 is made up of 15 amino acids. Germline lookup yields CDR1 KGHSH and CDR2 LQKENI. V was clipped by 2 bases and J by 4 bases, with 14 bases between them. The CDR3 sequence is CASSPKVRGGTEAFF. CDR3 sequence (DNA): TGTGCCAGCTCACCAAAAGTCCGGGGAGGCACTGAAGCTTTCTTT.

In this sample, this clone turned up many times. The rearrangement uses TRBV5-1 and TRBJ2-2; TRBD1 matches 7 bases. The ends lost 4 bases at V and 6 bases at J; junction bases unmatched: 6. The CDR3 consists of 14 residues. Germline CDR1 and CDR2: SGHRS and YFSETQ. CDR3 nucleotide sequence: TGCGCCAGCAGCCAGGGGGTAGAGGCCGGGGAGCTGTTTTTT. It codes for CASSQGVEAGELFF.

The J gene is TRBJ2-7, the V gene TRBV7-9, with 13 bases that match TRBD2. Germline trimming cut 2 bases from V and 5 bases from J; bases unmatched to any gene: 6. The CDR3 contains 16 residues. In germline, CDR1 is SEHNR, CDR2 FQNEAQ (reference sequence). The CDR3 loop reads CASSLRGTSGTHEQYF. The CDR3 coding sequence is TGTGCCAGCAGCTTAAGAGGGACTAGCGGGACCCACGAGCAGTACTTC. The entire variable domain, with the rest obtained from reference TRBV7-9 and TRBJ2-7, is as follows: DTGVSQNPRHKITKRGQNVTFRCDPISEHNRLYWYRQTLGQGPEFLTYFQNEAQLEKSRLLSDRFSAERPKGSFSTLEIQRTEQGDSAMYLCASSLRGTSGTHEQYFGPGTRLTVT.

This chain connects TRBV7-9 to TRBJ1-2; 7 bases are a match to TRBD1. Looked up from germline, CDR1 is SEHNR and CDR2 is FQNEAQ (reference sequence). This CDR3 is 15 amino acids long. Germline trimming cut 3 bases from V and 2 bases from J; bases unmatched to any gene: 6. This chain's CDR3 is CASSFRGGENYGYTF. The CDR3 bases are TGTGCCAGCAGCTTTAGAGGGGGCGAGAACTATGGCTACACCTTC. Full variable domain (rest looked up from reference TRBV7-9 and TRBJ1-2): DTGVSQNPRHKITKRGQNVTFRCDPISEHNRLYWYRQTLGQGPEFLTYFQNEAQLEKSRLLSDRFSAERPKGSFSTLEIQRTEQGDSAMYLCASSFRGGENYGYTFGSGTRLTVV.

The V and J genes are TRBV9 and TRBJ1-4; no reliable D call. The CDR3 loop spans 14 amino acids. CDR1 SGDLS and CDR2 YYNGEE come from the germline V gene. Trimming removed 5 bases from V and 0 bases from J, with 8 bases in between. CDR3 in DNA: TGTGCCAGCAGTCCAGATTCAACTAATGAAAAACTGTTTTTT. Translating it yields CASSPDSTNEKLFF.